Detailed here is one T cell receptor (beta chain). This sample is drawn from a study of blood T cell repertoires in COVID-19. TCRdb's copy holds only in-frame clones and misses some; the assay was immunoSEQ multiplex PCR. The sample has roughly 150,000 clones, about 87% seen once; the top ten hold roughly 2.5%. The germline gives CDR1 SGHRS, CDR2 YFSETQ. Trimming cost V 1 base and J 5 bases; bases outside gene matches: 11. The CDR3 is made up of 16 amino acids. V is TRBV5-1 and J is TRBJ2-5; 7 bases are a match to TRBD1. The clonotype comes from an elderly woman with COVID-19, enrolled during active disease. Sequencing used peripheral blood. In DNA form, the CDR3 reads TGCGCCAGCAGCTTGACGCCCGGGACAGCTGGGGAGACCCAGTACTTC. Its protein is CASSLTPGTAGETQYF.